The rows below give T cell receptor beta chains drawn from one sample of a study of T cell changes during pregnancy in multiple sclerosis. Profiled with immunoSEQ multiplex PCR; TCRdb holds only in-frame clones, not every one. The sample carries about 40,000 clones, 88% recorded once. This specimen consisted of peripheral blood, obtained in the first trimester of pregnancy. All receptors derive from a female donor in good health, enrolled as a control in a pregnancy study. The CDR3 runs from the conserved cysteine through the conserved F or W. D genes are given only for firm matches. Size values are once, few and many counts, or a class for expanded clones, and some rows have none.

length: 15; size: .; V: TRBV6-1; D: TRBD1; J: TRBJ2-5; CDR3: CASVYSGQYQETQYF; DNA: TGTGCCAGCGTATATTCGGGACAGTACCAAGAGACCCAGTACTTC
length: 13; size: few; V: TRBV6-6; D: .; J: TRBJ1-1; CDR3: CASSYGGNTEAFF; DNA: TGTGCCAGCAGTTACGGCGGGAACACTGAAGCTTTCTTT
length: 14; size: .; V: TRBV14; D: TRBD1; J: TRBJ2-7; CDR3: CASSGGQASYEQYF; DNA: TGTGCCAGCAGCGGGGGACAGGCCTCCTACGAGCAGTACTTC
length: 12; size: few; V: TRBV7-2; D: .; J: TRBJ2-5; CDR3: CASSLGLQSQYF; DNA: TGTGCCAGCAGCTTAGGGTTACAGAGCCAGTACTTC
length: 14; size: once; V: TRBV6-5; D: TRBD2; J: TRBJ2-2; CDR3: CASSPTSGTGELFF; DNA: TGTGCCAGCAGCCCCACTAGCGGGACCGGGGAGCTGTTTTTT
length: 16; size: .; V: TRBV4-3; D: .; J: TRBJ2-7; CDR3: CASSQDPEGGSYEQYF; DNA: TGCGCCAGCAGCCAAGATCCCGAGGGCGGCTCCTACGAGCAGTACTTC
length: 12; size: .; V: TRBV19; D: TRBD1; J: TRBJ1-1; CDR3: CASSFSRDSPFF; DNA: TGTGCCAGTAGCTTTTCACGGGACAGTCCTTTCTTT
length: 15; size: .; V: TRBV7-2; D: .; J: TRBJ2-2; CDR3: CASSLARGGTGELFF; DNA: TGTGCCAGCAGCTTAGCAAGGGGGGGTACCGGGGAGCTGTTTTTT
length: 14; size: .; V: TRBV6-5; D: .; J: TRBJ1-6; CDR3: CASSFQGNNSPLHF; DNA: TGTGCCAGCAGCTTCCAGGGCAACAATTCACCCCTCCACTTT
length: 15; size: .; V: TRBV7-6; D: TRBD1; J: TRBJ1-1; CDR3: CASSPKQGSGTEAFF; DNA: TGTGCCAGCAGCCCCAAACAGGGGTCGGGCACTGAAGCTTTCTTT